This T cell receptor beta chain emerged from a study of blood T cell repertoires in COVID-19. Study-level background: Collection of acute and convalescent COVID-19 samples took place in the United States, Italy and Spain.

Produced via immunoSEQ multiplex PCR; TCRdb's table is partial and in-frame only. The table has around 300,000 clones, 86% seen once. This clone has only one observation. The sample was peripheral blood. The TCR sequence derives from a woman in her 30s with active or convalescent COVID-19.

CDR3 sequence (DNA): TGTGCCAGCAGCAATACAGGGAACAATCAGCCCCAGCATTTT. Its protein is CASSNTGNNQPQHF. The chain recombines TRBV7-8 with TRBJ1-5; D perhaps matches TRBD1 (6 bases). Germline V gene lookup returns CDR1 SGHVS and CDR2 FQNEAQ. With 5 bases removed from V and 3 bases from J, the gap between germline ends came to 11 bases. The length of the CDR3 is 14 residues. Supplemented by reference TRBV7-8 and TRBJ1-5, the full variable domain reads GAGVSQSPRYKVAKRGQDVALRCDPISGHVSLFWYQQALGQGPEFLTYFQNEAQLDKSGLPSDRFFAERPEGSVSTLKIQRTQQEDSAVYLCASSNTGNNQPQHFGDGTRLSIL.